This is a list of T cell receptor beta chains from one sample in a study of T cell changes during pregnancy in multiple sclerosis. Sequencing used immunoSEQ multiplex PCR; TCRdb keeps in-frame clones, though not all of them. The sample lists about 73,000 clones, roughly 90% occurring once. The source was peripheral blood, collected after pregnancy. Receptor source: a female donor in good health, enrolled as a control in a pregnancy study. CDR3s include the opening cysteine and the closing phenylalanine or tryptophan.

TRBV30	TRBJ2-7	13	CAWTRTVTYEQYF
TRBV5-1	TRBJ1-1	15	CASSLEYRGNTEAFF
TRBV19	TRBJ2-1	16	CASSIDSGGAYNEQFF
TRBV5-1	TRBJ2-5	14	CASSPWDRQETQYF
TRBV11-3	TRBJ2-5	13	CASSSRGGETQYF
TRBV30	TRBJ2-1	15	CAWSAASSAYNEQFF
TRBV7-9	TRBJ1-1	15	CASSPQQGADTEAFF
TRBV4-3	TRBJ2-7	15	CASSQEKNRDYEQYF
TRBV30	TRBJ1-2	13	CAGGQGKDYGYTF
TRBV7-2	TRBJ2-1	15	CASSLARGTYNEQFF
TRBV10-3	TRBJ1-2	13	CAITPDRGHGYTF
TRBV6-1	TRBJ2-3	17	CASSEAALGRATDTQYF
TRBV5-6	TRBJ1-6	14	CASSFGQGNSPLHF
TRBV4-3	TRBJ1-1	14	CASSQDNGNTEAFF
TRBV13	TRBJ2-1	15	CASSLGGLAGHEQFF